The 22 T cell receptor beta chains presented below share a single source sample, sequenced in a study of cytomegalovirus exposure and HLA in healthy donors. The protocol was immunoSEQ multiplex PCR, while the TCRdb copy is restricted to in-frame clones and leaves out a portion. The table has around 110,000 clones, less than 90% seen once. Sequencing used PBMCs. The receptors come from a woman between 18 and 30 years old in good health and CMV-seropositive.

The chain links TRBV7-2 to TRBJ1-4, with D unclear. CDR3 size: 14 residues. The germline V gene has CDR1 SGHTA and CDR2 FQGNSA. The V end lost 5 bases, the J end lost 6 bases, and 13 bases lay between the germline ends. CDR3 residues: CASSLDQEDEKLFF. The CDR3 DNA reads TGTGCCAGCAGCCTGGACCAGGAGGATGAAAAACTGTTTTTT.

The rearrangement uses TRBV27 and TRBJ2-7; D gene uncertain. This CDR3 is 16 amino acids long. Deletions cut 0 bases from V and 0 bases from J, with 12 bases between. Per the germline V gene, CDR1 is MNHEY and CDR2 is SMNVEV (reference sequence). CDR3 amino acids: CASSLSPLATSYEQYF. CDR3 in DNA: TGTGCCAGCAGTTTATCCCCACTTGCTACCTCCTACGAGCAGTACTTC.

This clone was detected once. This chain links TRBV14 with TRBJ2-5, with 8 positions matching TRBD1. Per germline, CDR1 SGHDN and CDR2 FVKESK. The ends lost 8 bases at V and 2 bases at J; junction bases unmatched: 7. The CDR3 runs 14 residues. The CDR3 spells CASSVDRGQETQYF. The CDR3 DNA is TGTGCCAGCTCGGTTGACAGGGGTCAAGAGACCCAGTACTTC. The whole variable domain, filled in from reference TRBV14 and TRBJ2-5, reads EAGVTQFPSHSVIEKGQTVTLRCDPISGHDNLYWYRRVMGKEIKFLLHFVKESKQDESGMPNNRFLAERTGGTYSTLKVQPAELEDSGVYFCASSVDRGQETQYFGPGTRLLVL.

This sequence joins TRBV29-1 and TRBJ1-2; 8 positions agree with TRBD1. V shed 7 bases and J 8 bases; nucleotides not matched to a gene: 6. The CDR3 length is 11 residues. Germline V gene lookup returns CDR1 SQVTM and CDR2 ANQGSEA. The CDR3 region has the DNA TGCAGCGGCCGGACAGGGCCCGGCTACACCTTC. Amino acid sequence: CSGRTGPGYTF.

The gene calls are TRBV9 and TRBJ2-1; 9 bases fit TRBD2. The CDR3 is 20 residues long. From germline, CDR1 is SGDLS and CDR2 YYNGEE. Trimming cost V 1 base and J 0 bases; bases outside gene matches: 14. CDR3 region: CASSVSNSSGGFRSYNEQFF. Here the CDR3 DNA reads TGTGCCAGCAGCGTATCAAATAGTAGCGGGGGCTTCCGCTCCTACAATGAGCAGTTCTTC.

The chain employs TRBV28 and TRBJ2-1; possible D gene TRBD1, 6 bases. V was cut by 6 bases and J by 1 base, with 10 bases left in between. CDR1 and CDR2 (germline): MDHEN, SYDVKM. This CDR3 has 14 amino acids. CDR3 protein: CASRTGTSYNEQFF. The CDR3 nucleotides read TGTGCCAGCAGGACAGGCACGTCCTACAATGAGCAGTTCTTC.

The chain is built from TRBV6-6 and TRBJ2-5; 10 bases align to TRBD2. Germline V gene lookup returns CDR1 MNHNY and CDR2 SVGAGI (reference sequence). With 6 bases clipped from V and 3 bases from J, the junction kept 7 bases outside the gene matches. The CDR3 runs 15 residues. CDR3 bases: TGTGCCAGCAGAAGTGGGACTAGCGTTGAAGAGACCCAGTACTTC. Protein sequence: CASRSGTSVEETQYF.

The chain couples TRBV19 to TRBJ1-2, with 8 bases lining up with TRBD1. Germline lookup yields CDR1 LNHDA and CDR2 SQIVND (reference sequence). The CDR3 is 13 amino acids. Trimming cost V 6 bases and J 8 bases; bases outside gene matches: 8. Written as DNA, the CDR3 is TGTGCCAGTAGGAATACGGACAGGGTCGGCTACACCTTC. It codes for CASRNTDRVGYTF.

V is TRBV4-1 and J is TRBJ1-1, with D tentatively TRBD1 (5 bases). V was trimmed by 2 bases and J by 0 bases, leaving 13 bases between them. This CDR3 region has 16 residues. Germline assignment: CDR1 MGHRA and CDR2 YSYEKL. In DNA form, the CDR3 reads TGCGCCAGCAGCCAATCATGGGCAGGGATGAACACTGAAGCTTTCTTT. Translated, it gives CASSQSWAGMNTEAFF.

This clone was detected once. V and J are TRBV4-1 and TRBJ1-2; TRBD1 agrees at 7 bases. V was pared by 1 base and J by 1 base, with 9 bases of the junction left unmatched. CDR3 length: 17 amino acids. Germline CDR1 MGHRA, CDR2 YSYEKL. Here the CDR3 reads CASSQGYGDRFNYGYTF. CDR3 nucleotides: TGCGCCAGCAGCCAAGGTTATGGGGACAGATTTAACTATGGCTACACCTTC.

The CDR3 protein is CASSSGVETQYF. The CDR3 nucleotides are TGTGCCAGCAGCTCAGGGGTAGAGACCCAGTACTTC. J is TRBJ2-5 and V is TRBV7-2; perhaps TRBD1 as D (6 bases). This CDR3 spans 12 amino acids. From germline, CDR1 is SGHTA and CDR2 FQGNSA. Trimming cost V 4 bases and J 4 bases, with 7 bases left between them.

This clone appeared a single time. The gene calls are TRBV5-4 and TRBJ2-5, with TRBD2 as a possible D gene (5 bases). Trimming left V 0 bases short and J 2 bases short, with 8 bases between. The CDR3 loop spans 14 amino acids. Looked up from germline, CDR1 is SGHNT and CDR2 is YYREEE (reference sequence). CDR3 protein: CASSLARGQETQYF. CDR3 coding DNA: TGTGCCAGCAGCTTGGCCCGGGGTCAAGAGACCCAGTACTTC.

The rearrangement joins TRBV6-5 to TRBJ2-1; 8 positions match TRBD1. CDR1 and CDR2 from the germline V gene are MNHEY and SVGAGI. The CDR3 totals 15 residues. The V gene end was trimmed by 6 bases and the J gene end by 0 bases; junction bases not matched to a gene: 4. The CDR3 DNA reads TGTGCCAGCAGCATGACAGGGGACTCCTACAATGAGCAGTTCTTC. This gives the protein CASSMTGDSYNEQFF.

The rearrangement links TRBV19 to TRBJ1-2, with D possibly TRBD1 on 6 matching bases. V lost 10 bases and J 4 bases, leaving 16 bases between the germline ends. Germline V gene lookup returns CDR1 LNHDA and CDR2 SQIVND (reference sequence). The CDR3 contains 13 residues. The CDR3 nucleotides are TGTGCCACCGGGACAACCTCCTTCTATGGCTACACCTTC. It specifies CATGTTSFYGYTF.

The chain couples TRBV2 to TRBJ2-3; D gene ambiguous. The CDR3 loop spans 13 amino acids. CDR1 is SNHLY, CDR2 FYNNEI, per germline. The V end was cut by 7 bases, the J end by 1 base, with 9 bases between. In nucleotides, the CDR3 is TGTGCCAGCATGGCTCTCCGCACAGATACGCAGTATTTT. It is translated as CASMALRTDTQYF.

This chain joins TRBV18 and TRBJ1-2, with D possibly TRBD1 on 6 matching bases. This CDR3 has 13 residues. Per the germline V gene, CDR1 is KGHSH and CDR2 is LQKENI. V lost 4 bases and J lost 4, with 10 bases in between. The CDR3 reads CASSRTDSYGYTF. The CDR3 bases are TGTGCCAGCTCACGGACAGACTCCTATGGCTACACCTTC. Filled out from reference TRBV18 and TRBJ1-2, the complete variable domain reads NAGVMQNPRHLVRRRGQEARLRCSPMKGHSHVYWYRQLPEEGLKFMVYLQKENIIDESGMPKERFSAEFPKEGPSILRIQQVVRGDSAAYFCASSRTDSYGYTFGSGTRLTVV.

The chain combines TRBV19 with TRBJ2-6; TRBD1 agrees at 9 bases. The CDR3 covers 17 residues. CDR1 and CDR2 from the germline V gene are LNHDA and SQIVND (reference sequence). With 6 bases clipped from V and 0 bases from J, the junction kept 6 bases outside the gene matches. This chain's CDR3 is CASRSRQGGSGANVLTF. The DNA for the CDR3 is TGTGCCAGTAGGTCAAGACAGGGGGGCTCTGGGGCCAACGTCCTGACTTTC.

The V call is TRBV28, the J call TRBJ2-7; 7 nucleotides agree with TRBD1. The V and J ends lost 6 bases and 4 bases, in that order; junction bases with no gene match: 6. CDR1 and CDR2 (germline): MDHEN, SYDVKM. This CDR3 has 13 residues. CDR3 nucleotides: TGTGCCAGCAGGGGCACAGGGGTATACGAGCAGTACTTC. This sequence encodes CASRGTGVYEQYF.

The V gene is TRBV5-4, the J gene TRBJ2-3; the D is unclear. Per germline, CDR1 SGHNT and CDR2 YYREEE (reference sequence). Trimming shortened V by 3 bases and J by 0 bases, and 2 bases separated the two germline ends. The CDR3 spans 12 residues. This chain's CDR3 is CASSSSTDTQYF. CDR3 in DNA: TGTGCCAGCAGCTCTAGCACAGATACGCAGTATTTT.

The V gene is TRBV9, the J gene TRBJ2-5, with 8 bases fitting TRBD2. This CDR3 contains 14 residues. The V gene's germline CDR1 is SGDLS and CDR2 YYNGEE. The V and J ends lost 5 bases and 5 bases, in that order; junction bases with no gene match: 8. CDR3 loop: CASSHGGARETQYF. The DNA of the CDR3 is TGTGCCAGCAGTCACGGGGGGGCCCGGGAGACCCAGTACTTC.

The chain links TRBV28 to TRBJ2-1; 16 nucleotides align to TRBD2. Per the germline V gene, CDR1 is MDHEN and CDR2 is SYDVKM. J was trimmed by 10 bases and V by 6 bases; bases with no gene match: 3. CDR3 size: 14 residues. The CDR3 nucleotides read TGTGCCAGCAGCCCGGGACTAGCGGGGGGGGAGCAGTTCTTC. Translating it yields CASSPGLAGGEQFF.

V usage is TRBV10-3 and J usage is TRBJ1-1; no firm D call. This CDR3 is built from 15 residues. Per the germline V gene, CDR1 is ENHRY and CDR2 is SYGVKD. Trimming took 2 bases from V and 2 from J, leaving 12 bases between them. As DNA, the CDR3 is TGTGCCATCAGTGAGGAGTCAGGCAAAAACACTGAAGCTTTCTTT. Its translation: CAISEESGKNTEAFF.